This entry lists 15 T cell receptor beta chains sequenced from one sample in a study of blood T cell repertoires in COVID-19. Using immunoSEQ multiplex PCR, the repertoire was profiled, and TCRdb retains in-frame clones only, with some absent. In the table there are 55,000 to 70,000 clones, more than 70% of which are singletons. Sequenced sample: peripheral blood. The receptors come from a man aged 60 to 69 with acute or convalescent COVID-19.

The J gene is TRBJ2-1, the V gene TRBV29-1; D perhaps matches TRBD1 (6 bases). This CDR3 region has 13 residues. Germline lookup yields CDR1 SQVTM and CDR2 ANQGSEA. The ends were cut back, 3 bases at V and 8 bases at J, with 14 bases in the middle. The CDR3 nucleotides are TGCAGCGTTGATGGGGGACAAACGGATGAGCAGTTCTTC. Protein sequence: CSVDGGQTDEQFF.

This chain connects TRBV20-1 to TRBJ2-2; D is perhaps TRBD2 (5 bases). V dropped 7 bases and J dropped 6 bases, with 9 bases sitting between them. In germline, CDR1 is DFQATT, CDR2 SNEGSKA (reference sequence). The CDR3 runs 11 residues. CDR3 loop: CSVTRAGELFF. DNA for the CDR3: TGCAGTGTAACTAGGGCCGGGGAGCTGTTTTTT.

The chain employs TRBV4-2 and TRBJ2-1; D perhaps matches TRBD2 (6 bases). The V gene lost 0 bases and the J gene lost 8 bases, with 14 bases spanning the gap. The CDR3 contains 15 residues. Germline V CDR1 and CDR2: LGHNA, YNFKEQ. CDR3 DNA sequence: TGTGCCAGCAGCCAAGAGGAACATAGGAGGGATGAGCAGTTCTTC. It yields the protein CASSQEEHRRDEQFF.

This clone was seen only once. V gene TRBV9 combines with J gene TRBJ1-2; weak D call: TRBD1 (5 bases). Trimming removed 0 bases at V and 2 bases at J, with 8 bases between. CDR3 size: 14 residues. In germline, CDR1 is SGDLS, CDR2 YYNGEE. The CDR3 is CASSVDSGNYGYTF. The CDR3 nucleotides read TGTGCCAGCAGCGTAGACTCAGGGAACTATGGCTACACCTTC.

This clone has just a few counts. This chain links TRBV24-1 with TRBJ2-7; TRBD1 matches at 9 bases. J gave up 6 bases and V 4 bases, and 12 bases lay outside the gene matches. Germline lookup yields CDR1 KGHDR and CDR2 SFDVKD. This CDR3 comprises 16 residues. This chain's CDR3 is CATSEHTGTGKLEQYF. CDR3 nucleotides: TGTGCCACCAGTGAGCACACCGGGACAGGGAAGCTCGAGCAGTACTTC.

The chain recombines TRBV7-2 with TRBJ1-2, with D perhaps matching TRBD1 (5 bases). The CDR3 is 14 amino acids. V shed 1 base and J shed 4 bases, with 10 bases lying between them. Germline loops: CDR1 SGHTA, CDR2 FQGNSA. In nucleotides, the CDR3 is TGTGCCAGCAGCTTAGGTCAGGGAACCTATGGCTACACCTTC. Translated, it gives CASSLGQGTYGYTF.

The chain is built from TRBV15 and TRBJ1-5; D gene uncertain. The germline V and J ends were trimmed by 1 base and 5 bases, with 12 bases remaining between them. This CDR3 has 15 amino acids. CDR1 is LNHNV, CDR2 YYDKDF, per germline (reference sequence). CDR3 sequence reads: CATSRAPAGDQPQHF. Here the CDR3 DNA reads TGTGCCACCAGCAGAGCCCCAGCAGGCGATCAGCCCCAGCATTTT.

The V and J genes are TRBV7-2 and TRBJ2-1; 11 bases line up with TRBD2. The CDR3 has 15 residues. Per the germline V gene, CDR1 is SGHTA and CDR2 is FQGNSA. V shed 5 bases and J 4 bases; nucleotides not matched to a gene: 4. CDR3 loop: CASSPTSGGYNEQFF. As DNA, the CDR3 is TGTGCCAGCAGCCCTACTAGCGGGGGTTACAATGAGCAGTTCTTC.

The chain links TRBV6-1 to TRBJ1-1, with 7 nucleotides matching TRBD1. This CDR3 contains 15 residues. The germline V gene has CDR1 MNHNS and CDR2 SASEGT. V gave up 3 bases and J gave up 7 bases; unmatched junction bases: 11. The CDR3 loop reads CASSDRGTYFDEAFF. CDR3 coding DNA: TGTGCCAGCAGTGACAGGGGGACCTACTTCGATGAAGCTTTCTTT.

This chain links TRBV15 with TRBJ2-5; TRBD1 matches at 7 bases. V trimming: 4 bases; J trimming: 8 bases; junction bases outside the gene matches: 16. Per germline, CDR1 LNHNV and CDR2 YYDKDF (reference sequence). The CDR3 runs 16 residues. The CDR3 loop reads CATSTRQGAPQQTQYF. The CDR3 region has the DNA TGTGCCACCAGCACGAGACAGGGTGCCCCGCAGCAAACCCAGTACTTC.

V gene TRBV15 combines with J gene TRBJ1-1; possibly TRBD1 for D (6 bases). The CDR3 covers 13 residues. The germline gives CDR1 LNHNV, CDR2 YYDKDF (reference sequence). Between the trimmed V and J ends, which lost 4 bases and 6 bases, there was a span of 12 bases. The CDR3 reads CATSNVGGPEAFF. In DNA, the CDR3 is TGTGCCACCAGCAATGTGGGGGGGCCTGAAGCTTTCTTT.

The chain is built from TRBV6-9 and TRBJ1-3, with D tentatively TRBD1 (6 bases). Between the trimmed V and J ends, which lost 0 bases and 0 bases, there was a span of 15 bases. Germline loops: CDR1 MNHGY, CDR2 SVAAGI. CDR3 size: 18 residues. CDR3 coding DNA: TGTGCCAGCAGTTATTCGATGTCCCGAGGGGGCTCTGGAAACACCATATATTTT. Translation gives CASSYSMSRGGSGNTIYF.

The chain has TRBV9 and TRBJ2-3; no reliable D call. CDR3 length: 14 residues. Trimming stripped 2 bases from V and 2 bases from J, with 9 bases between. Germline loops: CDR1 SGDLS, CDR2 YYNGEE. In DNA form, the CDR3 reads TGTGCCAGCAGCGTGGGCTGGCTCACAGATACGCAGTATTTT. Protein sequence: CASSVGWLTDTQYF. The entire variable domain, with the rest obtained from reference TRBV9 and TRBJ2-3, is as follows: DSGVTQTPKHLITATGQRVTLRCSPRSGDLSVYWYQQSLDQGLQFLIQYYNGEERAKGNILERFSAQQFPDLHSELNLSSLELGDSALYFCASSVGWLTDTQYFGPGTRLTVL.

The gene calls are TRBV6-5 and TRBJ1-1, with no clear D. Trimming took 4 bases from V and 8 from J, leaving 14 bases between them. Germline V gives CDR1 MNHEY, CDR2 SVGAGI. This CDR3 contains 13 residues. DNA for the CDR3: TGTGCCAGCAGTTCCCTCGGACGGGGAGAAGCTTTCTTT. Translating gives CASSSLGRGEAFF.

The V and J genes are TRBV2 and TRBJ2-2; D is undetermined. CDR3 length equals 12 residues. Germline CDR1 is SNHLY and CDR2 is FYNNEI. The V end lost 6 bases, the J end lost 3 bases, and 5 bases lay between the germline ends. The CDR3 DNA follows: TGTGCCAGCAGCTCTCACACCGGGGAGCTGTTTTTT. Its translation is CASSSHTGELFF.